A single sample gave rise to the 3 T cell receptor beta chains below, sequenced in a study of T cells in pancreatic ductal adenocarcinoma. The selected patients with pancreatic ductal adenocarcinoma had surgery but no neoadjuvant therapy. The assay was immunoSEQ multiplex PCR, and TCRdb's table has in-frame clones only and misses some. The sample includes about 30,000 clones, roughly nine tenths seen only once; the top ten take 2.2%. Material: PBMCs. These receptors all come from a human donor with pancreatic ductal adenocarcinoma.

The genes are TRBV11-3 and TRBJ2-3, with D tentatively TRBD1 or TRBD2 (5 bases each). Germline CDR1 SGHNT, CDR2 YENEEA. The V end was cut by 3 bases, the J end by 7 bases, with 20 bases between. CDR3 length: 16 residues. CDR3 nucleotides: TGTGCCAGCAGCTTGGGTCGGGACCTAAGTGGATATACGCAGTATTTT. Translation: CASSLGRDLSGYTQYF.

This clone was seen a handful of times. The chain combines TRBV19 with TRBJ1-1; D gene uncertain. The CDR3 is 13 amino acids. The V end was cut by 4 bases, the J end by 0 bases, with 6 bases between. Per the germline V gene, CDR1 is LNHDA and CDR2 is SQIVND (reference sequence). In DNA form, the CDR3 reads TGTGCCAGTAGTACCCAGGTGAACACTGAAGCTTTCTTT. Its translation is CASSTQVNTEAFF.

The J gene is TRBJ2-7, the V gene TRBV15; the D gene is possibly TRBD1 (5 bases). This CDR3 has 14 amino acids. The germline gives CDR1 LNHNV, CDR2 YYDKDF (reference sequence). The ends were cut back, 0 bases at V and 6 bases at J, with 12 bases in the middle. In DNA form, the CDR3 reads TGTGCCACCAGCAGAGAGGGGCCGGTCTCCGAGCAGTACTTC. This gives the protein CATSREGPVSEQYF.